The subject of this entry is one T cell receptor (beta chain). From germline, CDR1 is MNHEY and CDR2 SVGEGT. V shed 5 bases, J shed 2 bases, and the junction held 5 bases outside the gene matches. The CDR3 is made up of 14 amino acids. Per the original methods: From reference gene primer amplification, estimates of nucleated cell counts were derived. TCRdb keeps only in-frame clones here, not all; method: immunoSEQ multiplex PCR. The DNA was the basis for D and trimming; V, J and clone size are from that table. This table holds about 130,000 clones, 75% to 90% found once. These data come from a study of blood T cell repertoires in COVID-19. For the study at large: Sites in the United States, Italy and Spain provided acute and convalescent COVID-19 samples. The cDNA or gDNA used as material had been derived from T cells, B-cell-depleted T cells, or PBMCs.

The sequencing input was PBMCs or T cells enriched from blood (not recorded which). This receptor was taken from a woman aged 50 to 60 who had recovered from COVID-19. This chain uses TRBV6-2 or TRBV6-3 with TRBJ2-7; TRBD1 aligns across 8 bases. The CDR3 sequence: CASSKQGGAYEQYF. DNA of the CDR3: TGTGCCAGCAGTAAACAGGGGGGCGCCTACGAGCAGTACTTC.